The 31 T cell receptor beta chains presented below share a single source sample, sequenced in a study of T-cell memory formation after mild COVID-19. MiXCR, run by TCRdb on the 5' RACE reads, gives a single entry per CDR3 protein. Of about 360,000 distinct CDR3 sequences listed, about an eighth are singletons. The sample consisted of PBMCs or a T cell subset sorted from them (not recorded which). These TCRs come from a man younger than 35 who had mild COVID-19 (a few samples of this study predate the infection). Cell type and time point are not known.

The V gene is TRBV5-6, the J gene TRBJ1-1; the D is unclear. V dropped 0 bases and J dropped 7 bases, with 19 bases sitting between them. This CDR3 is 16 amino acids long. The germline V gene encodes CDR1 SGHDT and CDR2 YYEEEE. CDR3 region: CASSLGPAIRSGEAFF. CDR3 sequence (DNA): TGTGCCAGCAGCTTGGGTCCAGCCATACGGAGTGGTGAAGCTTTCTTT.

This rearrangement joins TRBV12-3 or TRBV12-4 to TRBJ2-5; maybe TRBD1 (6 bases). V was pared by 4 bases and J by 2 bases, with 14 bases between. The CDR3 sequence is 15 residues long. CDR3 sequence reads: CASSSGPTGQETQYF. The CDR3 DNA reads TGTGCCAGCAGTTCCGGCCCGACAGGACAAGAGACCCAGTACTTC.

The chain combines TRBV6-5 with TRBJ2-1; D gene unclear. The germline V and J ends were trimmed by 3 bases and 0 bases, with 12 bases remaining between them. The CDR3 spans 16 residues. CDR1 MNHEY and CDR2 SVGAGI come from the germline V gene. CDR3 nucleotide sequence: TGTGCCAGCAGTTATCTCCCAGAGATCTCCTACAATGAGCAGTTCTTC. Translation: CASSYLPEISYNEQFF.

This clonotype appeared a few times. This chain uses TRBV5-1 with TRBJ1-2; the match to TRBD1 covers 8 bases. CDR1 SGHRS and CDR2 YFSETQ come from the germline V gene. V gave up 0 bases and J gave up 8 bases; unmatched junction bases: 15. This CDR3 is built from 17 residues. CDR3 bases: TGCGCCAGCAGCTTGGGGTATAATCCAACAGGGGGTAAAGGCTACACCTTC. The encoded protein is CASSLGYNPTGGKGYTF. Together with reference TRBV5-1 and TRBJ1-2, the CDR3 gives the full variable domain: KAGVTQTPRYLIKTRGQQVTLSCSPISGHRSVSWYQQTPGQGLQFLFEYFSETQRNKGNFPGRFSGRQFSNSRSEMNVSTLELGDSALYLCASSLGYNPTGGKGYTFGSGTRLTVV.

The chain combines TRBV6-2 or TRBV6-3 with TRBJ2-7; D might be TRBD1 (6 bases). V shed 6 bases and J shed 4 bases, with 19 bases lying between them. The V gene's germline CDR1 is MNHEY and CDR2 SVGEGT. The length of the CDR3 is 15 residues. The CDR3 coding sequence is TGTGCCAGCAGCTCCGGGACACGATCCTTGTACGAGCAGTACTTC. It translates to CASSSGTRSLYEQYF.

The chain has TRBV20-1 and TRBJ2-1; the D call may be TRBD1 or TRBD2 (5 bases each). The length of the CDR3 is 15 residues. Trimming took 0 bases from V and 7 from J, leaving 16 bases between them. Germline V CDR1 and CDR2: DFQATT, SNEGSKA (reference sequence). This CDR3 reads CSARDGADGVNEQFF. In DNA form, the CDR3 reads TGCAGTGCTAGAGACGGGGCAGATGGGGTTAATGAGCAGTTCTTC.

This clonotype was found a few times. This chain links TRBV10-3 with TRBJ1-2, with 7 bases aligning to TRBD1. V lost 6 bases and J lost 5; bases outside the gene matches: 6. The CDR3 sequence is 13 residues long. Germline CDR1 reads ENHRY; CDR2 reads SYGVKD. The CDR3 DNA is TGTGCCATCAGCGGGACAGCCTTATATGGCTACACCTTC. Translation: CAISGTALYGYTF.

The chain employs TRBV5-1 and TRBJ2-1; D may be TRBD1 or TRBD2 (5 bases each). The CDR3 has 14 amino acids. The germline gives CDR1 SGHRS, CDR2 YFSETQ. Trimming cost V 4 bases and J 8 bases, with 16 bases left between them. The CDR3 sequence: CASSPGTELDEQFF. The CDR3 nucleotides read TGCGCCAGCAGCCCGGGGACGGAGTTGGATGAGCAGTTCTTC.

V gene TRBV5-1 combines with J gene TRBJ2-6, with D possibly matching TRBD2 (5 bases). Looked up from germline, CDR1 is SGHRS and CDR2 is YFSETQ. With 0 bases removed from V and 2 bases from J, the gap between germline ends came to 6 bases. The CDR3 runs to 15 residues. CDR3 region: CASSLGGTGANVLTF. DNA of the CDR3: TGCGCCAGCAGCTTGGGAGGGACTGGGGCCAACGTCCTGACTTTC.

This clonotype was counted at least ten times. V gene TRBV3-1 combines with J gene TRBJ2-1; 10 bases match TRBD2. V shed 4 bases, J shed 5 bases, and the junction held 8 bases outside the gene matches. This CDR3 has 16 residues. The germline V gene has CDR1 LGHDT and CDR2 YNNKEL (reference sequence). The CDR3 DNA reads TGTGCCAGCAGCCGCTCCGGGACTAGCGATCACAATGAGCAGTTCTTC. This codes for CASSRSGTSDHNEQFF.

This clonotype occurred many times. The chain combines TRBV7-2 with TRBJ1-2; D gene ambiguous. CDR1 and CDR2 from the germline V gene are SGHTA and FQGNSA. The V and J ends lost 4 bases and 3 bases respectively, with 9 bases between them. CDR3 length equals 13 residues. The CDR3 protein is CASSSAEYYGYTF. DNA for the CDR3: TGTGCCAGCAGCTCCGCAGAATACTATGGCTACACCTTC. The variable domain in full, completed from reference TRBV7-2 and TRBJ1-2, reads GAGVSQSPSNKVTEKGKDVELRCDPISGHTALYWYRQSLGQGLEFLIYFQGNSAPDKSGLPSDRFSAERTGGSVSTLTIQRTQQEDSAVYLCASSSAEYYGYTFGSGTRLTVV.

The V call is TRBV6-5, the J call TRBJ2-2; D possibly corresponds to TRBD1 (5 bases). This CDR3 spans 16 amino acids. Trimming took off 7 bases at V and 4 bases at J, with 19 bases between the two ends. Germline V gene sequence: CDR1 MNHEY, CDR2 SVGAGI. The CDR3 nucleotides are TGTGCCAGCATCCCCATTGGGGCATTGGGCACCGGGGAGCTGTTTTTT. It yields the protein CASIPIGALGTGELFF.

The chain links TRBV7-8 to TRBJ2-7, with 9 bases fitting TRBD1. From germline, CDR1 is SGHVS and CDR2 FQNEAQ. The CDR3 has 15 amino acids. Unmatched junction bases numbered 10, after V lost 5 bases and J lost 5 bases. The CDR3 DNA follows: TGTGCCAGCAGCGTTCAGGTGGGACAGGGCCACGAGCAGTACGTC. Encoded protein: CASSVQVGQGHEQYV.

V gene TRBV7-3 combines with J gene TRBJ2-1; perhaps TRBD2 as D (6 bases). This CDR3 has 15 residues. V was cut by 2 bases and J by 7 bases, with 15 bases left in between. Germline V lookup: CDR1 SGHTA, CDR2 FQGTGA. The CDR3 region has the DNA TGTGCCAGCAGCTTAGGACTTGGGGGGTATAATGAGCAGTTCTTC. Protein: CASSLGLGGYNEQFF. Full variable domain (outside the CDR3, taken from reference TRBV7-3 and TRBJ2-1): GAGVSQTPSNKVTEKGKYVELRCDPISGHTALYWYRQSLGQGPEFLIYFQGTGAADDSGLPNDRFFAVRPEGSVSTLKIQRTERGDSAVYLCASSLGLGGYNEQFFGPGTRLTVL.

The sample holds a few counts of this clonotype. This chain joins TRBV4-1 and TRBJ1-6; TRBD1 might be the D (6 bases). The V and J ends lost 4 bases and 5 bases respectively, with 18 bases between them. This CDR3 contains 17 residues. Germline loops: CDR1 MGHRA, CDR2 YSYEKL. CDR3 residues: CASSLGTLPTDNSPLHF. The CDR3 DNA reads as TGCGCCAGCAGCCTTGGGACACTGCCGACTGATAATTCACCCCTCCACTTT.

A few counts support this clonotype. The chain employs TRBV15 and TRBJ1-2; possible D gene TRBD1, 5 bases. Germline CDR1 is LNHNV and CDR2 is YYDKDF (reference sequence). V lost 8 bases, J lost 8 bases, and 18 bases lay in between. The CDR3 length is 13 residues. This chain's CDR3 is CATAVLRGRGYTF. In nucleotides, the CDR3 is TGTGCCACCGCCGTCCTAAGGGGCCGCGGCTACACCTTC. Full variable domain (remainder filled in from reference TRBV15 and TRBJ1-2): DAMVIQNPRYQVTQFGKPVTLSCSQTLNHNVMYWYQQKSSQAPKLLFHYYDKDFNNEADTPDNFQSRRPNTSFCFLDIRSPGLGDTAMYLCATAVLRGRGYTFGSGTRLTVV.

This chain connects TRBV6-1 to TRBJ2-2; perhaps TRBD1 as D (6 bases). V lost 8 bases, J lost 2 bases, and 15 bases lay in between. Germline V gene lookup returns CDR1 MNHNS and CDR2 SASEGT. The CDR3 is 15 amino acids. As DNA, the CDR3 is TGTGCCAGCCGGAGGACAGTGGAAAACACCGGGGAGCTGTTTTTT. Translation gives CASRRTVENTGELFF.

This clonotype came up a few times. The junction does not match germline at one end; this may be a read error. The genes are TRBV25-1 and TRBJ2-3; tentatively, D is TRBD1 (6 bases). CDR3 length equals 14 residues. In germline, CDR1 is MGHDK, CDR2 SYGVNS. The CDR3 DNA is TGCGCCAGCAGCGAGGGACAAGGGACAGATACGCAGTATTTT. Its protein is CASSEGQGTDTQYF.

This clonotype has more than one count but fewer than ten. The rearrangement joins TRBV7-2 to TRBJ2-3; TRBD2 is a possible D gene (7 bases). V was cut by 0 bases and J by 1 base, with 14 bases left in between. The CDR3 extends over 17 amino acids. Germline-derived CDR1 and CDR2 are SGHTA and FQGNSA. DNA of the CDR3: TGTGCCAGCAGCTTAGCTACGGGGGCGGGGGGCACAGATACGCAGTATTTT. As protein: CASSLATGAGGTDTQYF.

The chain recombines TRBV7-2 with TRBJ2-3, with D perhaps TRBD1 (6 bases). V was shortened by 11 bases and J by 3 bases, with 21 bases between the two germline ends. CDR3 length: 15 amino acids. Per the germline V gene, CDR1 is SGHTA and CDR2 is FQGNSA. In nucleotides, the CDR3 is TGTGCCGGCGAAGTGCAGACAGGCCGGACAGATACGCAGTATTTT. Translation gives CAGEVQTGRTDTQYF.

This clonotype has more than one count but fewer than ten. The chain uses TRBV5-1 and TRBJ1-2, with 10 bases that match TRBD1. The length of the CDR3 is 15 residues. V gave up 0 bases and J gave up 7 bases; unmatched junction bases: 6. Germline values: CDR1 SGHRS, CDR2 YFSETQ. The DNA of the CDR3 is TGCGCCAGCAGCTTGGGGGACAGGGGAATCGGTGGCTACACCTTC. Protein sequence: CASSLGDRGIGGYTF. The whole variable domain, filled in from reference TRBV5-1 and TRBJ1-2, reads KAGVTQTPRYLIKTRGQQVTLSCSPISGHRSVSWYQQTPGQGLQFLFEYFSETQRNKGNFPGRFSGRQFSNSRSEMNVSTLELGDSALYLCASSLGDRGIGGYTFGSGTRLTVV.

The table lists this clonotype with many counts. The chain links TRBV6-2 or TRBV6-3 to TRBJ1-5; D remains unclear. The CDR3 contains 13 residues. Looked up from germline, CDR1 is MNHEY and CDR2 is SVGEGT. V was cut by 0 bases and J by 5 bases, with 5 bases left in between. The CDR3 reads CASSYSTYQPQHF. The DNA for the CDR3 is TGTGCCAGCAGTTACTCGACTTATCAGCCCCAGCATTTT.

This clonotype was detected ten times or more. The V gene is TRBV5-1, the J gene TRBJ1-1; possible D gene TRBD1, 6 bases. The CDR3 consists of 17 residues. Trimming removed 1 base from V and 1 base from J, with 17 bases in between. Germline V CDR1 and CDR2: SGHRS, YFSETQ. The CDR3 nucleotides are TGCGCCAGCAGCTTGAACCTTCGGGACAAGAGGAACACTGAAGCTTTCTTT. Amino acid sequence: CASSLNLRDKRNTEAFF.

Only a few counts were recorded for this clonotype. The rearrangement joins TRBV28 to TRBJ2-3; 14 positions agree with TRBD2. Germline V gene lookup returns CDR1 MDHEN and CDR2 SYDVKM. J gave up 9 bases and V 5 bases, and 7 bases lay outside the gene matches. This CDR3 spans 15 amino acids. The CDR3 region is CASSDPGLAGETQYF. The DNA for the CDR3 is TGTGCCAGCAGTGACCCGGGACTAGCGGGGGAAACGCAGTATTTT.

This clonotype came up many times. The chain uses TRBV7-9 and TRBJ2-1; D unclear. The CDR3 runs to 16 residues. V lost 3 bases and J lost 5, with 17 bases in between. The germline gives CDR1 SEHNR, CDR2 FQNEAQ (reference sequence). This CDR3 reads CASSFYRSSSHNEQFF. CDR3 DNA sequence: TGTGCCAGCAGCTTCTACCGGAGTAGTTCCCACAATGAGCAGTTCTTC.

This clonotype was detected a few times. The J gene is TRBJ2-3, the V gene TRBV7-3; tentative D call: TRBD2 (7 bases). V lost 6 bases to trimming and J lost 2 bases, with 15 bases between them. Germline V lookup: CDR1 SGHTA, CDR2 FQGTGA. This CDR3 has 15 amino acids. The CDR3 DNA follows: TGTGCCAGCAGTCTACGGGGGGCCTTCACAGATACGCAGTATTTT. It yields the protein CASSLRGAFTDTQYF. Full variable domain (rest looked up from reference TRBV7-3 and TRBJ2-3): GAGVSQTPSNKVTEKGKYVELRCDPISGHTALYWYRQSLGQGPEFLIYFQGTGAADDSGLPNDRFFAVRPEGSVSTLKIQRTERGDSAVYLCASSLRGAFTDTQYFGPGTRLTVL.

This clonotype was counted ten times or more. This chain connects TRBV7-2 to TRBJ2-6; D is uncertain. Trimming took off 0 bases at V and 2 bases at J, with 8 bases between the two ends. The CDR3 spans 16 residues. Germline assignment: CDR1 SGHTA and CDR2 FQGNSA. The CDR3: CASSLAGLAGANVLTF. DNA of the CDR3: TGTGCCAGCAGCTTAGCTGGCTTGGCTGGGGCCAACGTCCTGACTTTC. The full variable domain, rest sourced from reference TRBV7-2 and TRBJ2-6, is GAGVSQSPSNKVTEKGKDVELRCDPISGHTALYWYRQSLGQGLEFLIYFQGNSAPDKSGLPSDRFSAERTGGSVSTLTIQRTQQEDSAVYLCASSLAGLAGANVLTFGAGSRLTVL.

This clonotype was counted only a few times. J is TRBJ2-2 and V is TRBV7-2, with a weak D call TRBD2 (6 bases). Germline V gene data show CDR1 as SGHTA and CDR2 as FQGNSA. V lost 5 bases and J 0 bases, leaving 13 bases between the germline ends. The CDR3 consists of 16 residues. CDR3 in DNA: TGTGCCAGCAGCCAATACGGGGGAGCGAACACCGGGGAGCTGTTTTTT. Translated: CASSQYGGANTGELFF.

The J gene is TRBJ2-1, the V gene TRBV5-1; 8 bases line up with TRBD2. Trimming removed 7 bases from V and 7 bases from J; junction bases left unmatched: 13. Germline CDR1 reads SGHRS; CDR2 reads YFSETQ. CDR3 size: 15 residues. DNA of the CDR3: TGCGCCAGCGGAGGAGCGGGAGTCGATTATAATGAGCAGTTCTTC. It encodes CASGGAGVDYNEQFF.

This clonotype was counted only a few times. The V call is TRBV18, the J call TRBJ2-1, with TRBD1 identical over 9 bases. This CDR3 spans 15 amino acids. The V and J ends lost 5 bases and 2 bases, in that order; junction bases with no gene match: 4. Germline CDR1 KGHSH, CDR2 LQKENI. CDR3 region: CASSSRQGAYNEQFF. CDR3 sequence (DNA): TGTGCCAGCTCATCTCGACAGGGGGCCTACAATGAGCAGTTCTTC.

This chain uses TRBV20-1 with TRBJ1-1; no clear D. This CDR3 region has 13 residues. Trimming shortened V by 5 bases and J by 4 bases, and 14 bases separated the two germline ends. CDR1 and CDR2 from the germline V gene are DFQATT and SNEGSKA (reference sequence). The chain's CDR3 is CSAFLPGGTEAFF. The CDR3 DNA follows: TGCAGTGCTTTCCTCCCAGGTGGCACTGAAGCTTTCTTT.